The following is a T cell receptor beta chain sequence with its context. Its antigen remains undetermined. No qualities accompany the bases; no much larger clone lies one base away. The collaborating institutions used their own protocols to collect whole blood in K2EDTA tubes. Collaborator samples were shipped for TCRbeta analysis as frozen whole blood, isolated PBMCs, or DNA extracted from either sample type. This sample stems from a study of blood T cell repertoires in COVID-19 (TCRdb year 2020). Some background on the complete study: Collaborator samples came from the United States, Italy and Spain and covered acute and convalescent phases of COVID-19. The prospective study material was composed of cDNA or gDNA derived from T cells, B-cell-depleted T cells, or PBMCs. Subjects who had been exposed to COVID-19, were actively infected with it, or had recovered from it provided the deeply sampled blood TCRbeta repertoires that made up the dataset. The repertoires were made available in a free public database intended to serve as a resource for research on the immune response to SARS-CoV-2. Samples were obtained from the ongoing ImmuneRACE study (first 160 participants) and from 950 to 1,500 subjects provided by 6 global collaborators. Nearly every sample came with metadata listing a de-identified subject ID, COVID-19 status, age in years and sex. Where HLA class I and class II types were available, the types were taken from metadata supplied by the sample provider, not from assay-based typing.

TCRbeta CDR3 regions were amplified from genomic DNA by means of the immunoSEQ Assay, a bias-controlled multiplex PCR. The study's processing was this. The number of nucleated cells in each sample was estimated from the amplification of reference gene primers within the assay. To quantify the absolute abundance of each unique TCRbeta CDR3 rearrangement, sequence reads were collapsed and filtered. For each sample, productive Simpson clonality was calculated as the square root of Simpson's diversity index across productive rearrangements. The table comes from immuneACCESS by way of TCRdb, which keeps in-frame sequences with V and J called. Part of the clones is missing from these tables; in studies checked, under half for an unresolved V gene and the rest for unknown reasons. The DNA was the basis for D and trimming; V, J and clone size are from that table. In this sample the table shows 89,000 or so clones, around 96% of which occur a single time. The ten largest clones represent around 4% of the sample.

The investigation overall reported the following: Clinical and demographic metadata were provided uncurated, with the amount varying by source and participant.

The CDR3 runs 15 amino acids, cysteine and phenylalanine included. Kept here is only the CDR3 DNA, which spans 45 bases and is read in frame from base 1. V is shortened by 2 bases, J by 4 bases, and the region joining them spans 15 bases. The germline V gene gives CDR1 as MNHEY and CDR2 as SVGEGT. The chain is made from TRBV6-2 or TRBV6-3 and TRBJ2-7; TRBD2 is perhaps the D gene, given 5 matching bases. This TCR derives from a human donor with active COVID-19. The donor label of this sample is uncertain. The source material was peripheral blood. This receptor carries the CDR3 CASSYGVARWYEQYF. The DNA is as follows: TGTGCCAGCAGTTACGGGGTAGCGCGGTGGTACGAGCAGTACTTC.